One sample yielded the 10 T cell receptor beta chains listed below, sequenced in a study of cytomegalovirus exposure and HLA in healthy donors. Researchers ran the PCR with 60 Vbeta and 13 Jbeta primers. Assay: immunoSEQ multiplex PCR; the TCRdb copy retains only in-frame clones and omits some. The table for this sample gives 60,000 or so clones. The sample consisted of PBMCs. These receptors came from a woman younger than 35 in good health and CMV-seronegative.

The chain links TRBV6-1 to TRBJ2-7, with TRBD2 identical over 9 bases. This CDR3 has 15 residues. Germline V gene lookup returns CDR1 MNHNS and CDR2 SASEGT. Trimming cost V 2 bases and J 3 bases; bases outside gene matches: 5. DNA of the CDR3: TGTGCCAGCAGTGAACGGCGGGAGGGCCTCTACGAGCAGTACTTC. It translates to CASSERREGLYEQYF.

The chain is built from TRBV18 and TRBJ1-6, with 9 nucleotides matching TRBD1. The CDR3 runs to 16 residues. Germline V gene sequence: CDR1 KGHSH, CDR2 LQKENI. J lost 3 bases, V lost 3 bases, and 3 bases had no gene match. DNA for the CDR3: TGTGCCAGCTCACCGGGACAGGGTGTCTATAATTCACCCCTCCACTTT. Protein: CASSPGQGVYNSPLHF.

The chain uses TRBV9 and TRBJ2-2, with a tentative D call TRBD1 (6 bases). CDR3 length equals 14 residues. Germline V CDR1 and CDR2: SGDLS, YYNGEE. The germline V and J ends were trimmed by 3 bases and 2 bases, with 8 bases remaining between them. DNA for the CDR3: TGTGCCAGCAGCGGGGGGACAAACACCGGGGAGCTGTTTTTT. Translating it yields CASSGGTNTGELFF.

The chain uses TRBV7-9 and TRBJ1-4; TRBD1 might be the D (5 bases). This CDR3 has 15 residues. Trimming removed 5 bases at V and 2 bases at J, with 12 bases between. The germline gives CDR1 SEHNR, CDR2 FQNEAQ (reference sequence). The CDR3 is CASSHPGSTNEKLFF. The DNA of the CDR3 is TGTGCCAGCAGCCACCCAGGGTCTACTAATGAAAAACTGTTTTTT. Complete variable domain (other parts from reference TRBV7-9 and TRBJ1-4): DTGVSQNPRHKITKRGQNVTFRCDPISEHNRLYWYRQTLGQGPEFLTYFQNEAQLEKSRLLSDRFSAERPKGSFSTLEIQRTEQGDSAMYLCASSHPGSTNEKLFFGSGTQLSVL.

The chain links TRBV6-4 to TRBJ1-4; 7 bases are shared with TRBD1. The CDR3 is 16 residues long. Germline V gives CDR1 MRHNA, CDR2 SNTAGT. Losses at the gene ends were 3 bases for V and 7 bases for J; bases not matched to a gene: 11. Written as DNA, the CDR3 is TGTGCCAGCAGTGATTGGGACAGTTCGAAGGGTGAAAAACTGTTTTTT. Translated, it gives CASSDWDSSKGEKLFF.

This chain joins TRBV4-1 and TRBJ1-4, with TRBD1 identical over 10 bases. V lost 6 bases and J lost 7; bases outside the gene matches: 5. Germline CDR1 is MGHRA and CDR2 is YSYEKL. The CDR3 runs to 14 residues. The CDR3 region is CASSRDRGPEKLFF. In DNA form, the CDR3 reads TGCGCCAGCAGTCGTGACAGGGGGCCTGAAAAACTGTTTTTT.

The CDR3 region has the DNA TGTGCCAGCAGAGGACAGGGGTCCGGGGAGCTGTTTTTT. It encodes CASRGQGSGELFF. This rearrangement joins TRBV28 to TRBJ2-2, with 9 bases lining up with TRBD1. Trimming at V came to 6 bases and at J to 6 bases, leaving 2 bases not matched to a gene. The CDR3 extends over 13 amino acids. Germline-derived CDR1 and CDR2 are MDHEN and SYDVKM.

The rearrangement links TRBV6-1 to TRBJ1-6, with TRBD1 identical over 7 bases. CDR1 is MNHNS, CDR2 SASEGT, per germline. The CDR3 sequence is 15 residues long. Trimming removed 5 bases from V and 2 bases from J; junction bases left unmatched: 3. DNA of the CDR3: TGTGCCAGCAGTCGACAGGGCGCCTATAATTCACCCCTCCACTTT. Translating gives CASSRQGAYNSPLHF.

The chain employs TRBV6-1 and TRBJ1-3; perhaps TRBD1 as D (5 bases). CDR3 length equals 15 residues. The ends were cut back, 2 bases at V and 0 bases at J, with 8 bases in the middle. Germline V gives CDR1 MNHNS, CDR2 SASEGT. In DNA form, the CDR3 reads TGTGCCAGCAGTGAATGGGGGGGCTCTGGAAACACCATATATTTT. Translated: CASSEWGGSGNTIYF.

The chain couples TRBV9 to TRBJ2-3, with D possibly matching TRBD2 (5 bases). In germline, CDR1 is SGDLS, CDR2 YYNGEE. V was pared by 0 bases and J by 3 bases, with 17 bases between. This CDR3 has 17 residues. CDR3 bases: TGTGCCAGCAGCGTAGCCCGGTCCTATAGCGCGACAGATACGCAGTATTTT. Translated, it gives CASSVARSYSATDTQYF.